This TCR beta chain was identified in a study of cytomegalovirus exposure and HLA in healthy donors. 13 Jbeta primers and 60 Vbeta primers were used for the PCR. Measured with immunoSEQ multiplex PCR; TCRdb has only the in-frame clones, and not every one. Altogether roughly 90,000 clones are present, around 84% being singletons, with the ten largest covering under 2.5%. Points on this clone: What it binds is unknown.

Notes on the study in general: Among the most significant clusters, several appeared linked to common viral pathogens in a later analysis. One later analysis reportedly identified an Asian-associated ancestry cluster that showed fewer N-insertions than the approximately 600-donor mean. There was a cluster of highly shared sequence variants that was likely a sequencing artifact.

After removal of 6 bases from V and 3 bases from J, the junction contained 6 bases not matched to a gene. There are 15 residues in the CDR3. The germline V gene encodes CDR1 SEHNR and CDR2 FQNEAQ (reference sequence). The chain joins TRBV7-9 to TRBJ1-5, with 9 bases lining up with TRBD1. The clonotype originates from a man aged 18 to 35 in good health and CMV-seronegative. The sequencing input was PBMCs. CDR3 loop: CASSLGQGPNQPQHF. In DNA, the CDR3 is TGTGCCAGCAGTTTGGGACAGGGCCCCAATCAGCCCCAGCATTTT.